Given below is one T cell receptor (beta chain) in context. Its antigen remains unidentified. Cultured cells yielded isolated CD4+ T cells after 10 days. Each participant was administered two doses of either the BNT162b2 or the mRNA-1273 vaccine. This sample is part of a study of vaccination effects on CD4 cells after COVID-19. The data were produced by immunoSEQ multiplex PCR, yet TCRdb's version contains in-frame clones alone and is incomplete. Of about 45,000 clones in the sample, under 80% were seen once. V lost 4 bases and J lost 3, with 12 bases in between. The CDR3 is 15 amino acids. The germline V gene has CDR1 MRHNA and CDR2 SNTAGT.

The source is a human donor who received a COVID-19 vaccine. The sample here was CD4+ T cells from PBMCs cultured without peptide, taken after COVID-19 vaccination. The chain uses TRBV6-4 and TRBJ2-2; possibly TRBD2 for D (6 bases). CDR3 in DNA: TGTGCCAGCAGTGTATATAGCGGTGACACCGGGGAGCTGTTTTTT. This translates into CASSVYSGDTGELFF.